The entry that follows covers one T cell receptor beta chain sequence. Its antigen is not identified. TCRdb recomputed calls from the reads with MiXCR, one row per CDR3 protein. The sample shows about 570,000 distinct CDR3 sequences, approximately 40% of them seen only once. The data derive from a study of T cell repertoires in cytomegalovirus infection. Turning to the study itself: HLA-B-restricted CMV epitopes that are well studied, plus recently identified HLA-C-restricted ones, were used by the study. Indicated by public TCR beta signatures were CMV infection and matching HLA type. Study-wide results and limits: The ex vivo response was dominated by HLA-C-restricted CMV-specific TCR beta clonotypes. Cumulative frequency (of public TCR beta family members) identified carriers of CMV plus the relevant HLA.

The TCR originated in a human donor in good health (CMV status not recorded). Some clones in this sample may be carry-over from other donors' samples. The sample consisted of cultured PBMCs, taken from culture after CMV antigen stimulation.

CDR3 DNA sequence: TGTGCCAGCAGTTCCAACAGGGGCTATGGCTACACCTTC. This gives the protein CASSSNRGYGYTF. This chain uses TRBV27 with TRBJ1-2; 7 bases line up with TRBD1. The CDR3 totals 13 residues. With 4 bases clipped from V and 4 bases from J, the junction kept 3 bases outside the gene matches. CDR1 is MNHEY and CDR2 is SMNVEV in the germline V gene (reference sequence).